One and the same sample provided the 10 T cell receptor beta chains below, sequenced in a study of shared clonotypes between healthy human individuals. TCRdb keeps only in-frame clones here, not all; method: immunoSEQ multiplex PCR. The data contain approximately 1.1 million clones, around 82% of them singletons. The sample comprised memory CD4+ T cells from PBMCs. The subset here: CD45RA-negative fraction. The receptors stem from a man younger than 35 in good health. Some clones in this sample may be carry-over from other donors' samples.

This chain connects TRBV6-1 to TRBJ1-1, with TRBD1 as a possible D gene (6 bases). The ends were cut back, 3 bases at V and 8 bases at J, with 13 bases in the middle. The CDR3 loop spans 13 amino acids. Germline V gene data show CDR1 as MNHNS and CDR2 as SASEGT. The CDR3 reads CASSDQGGDEAFF. In DNA form, the CDR3 reads TGTGCCAGCAGTGATCAAGGGGGGGACGAAGCTTTCTTT.

The gene calls are TRBV7-9 and TRBJ2-7, with 10 nucleotides matching TRBD1. CDR3 size: 15 residues. V trimming: 4 bases; J trimming: 5 bases; junction bases outside the gene matches: 8. The germline gives CDR1 SEHNR, CDR2 FQNEAQ (reference sequence). The CDR3: CASSSSGTGDHEQYF. As DNA, the CDR3 is TGTGCCAGCAGCTCGAGCGGGACAGGGGACCACGAGCAGTACTTC.

The chain is built from TRBV7-2 and TRBJ1-1; D possibly corresponds to TRBD1 (6 bases). The V and J ends lost 6 bases and 1 base respectively, with 12 bases between them. Per the germline V gene, CDR1 is SGHTA and CDR2 is FQGNSA. This CDR3 has 14 amino acids. The CDR3 bases are TGTGCCAGCAGGGTGGGCAGGGGGAACACTGAAGCTTTCTTT. This sequence encodes CASRVGRGNTEAFF.

The V gene is TRBV11-1, the J gene TRBJ1-1, with TRBD1 identical over 9 bases. The CDR3 runs 13 residues. CDR1 is SGHAT and CDR2 is FQDESV in the germline V gene (reference sequence). V trimming: 4 bases; J trimming: 9 bases; junction bases outside the gene matches: 6. The CDR3 nucleotides read TGTGCCAGCAGCTCGACAGGGGGGAGTCAAGCTTTCTTT. The encoded protein is CASSSTGGSQAFF. Full variable domain (missing parts from reference TRBV11-1 and TRBJ1-1): EAEVAQSPRYKITEKSQAVAFWCDPISGHATLYWYRQILGQGPELLVQFQDESVVDDSQLPKDRFSAERLKGVDSTLKIQPAELGDSAMYLCASSSTGGSQAFFGQGTRLTVV.

This CDR3 is CASSLDGDGGNTIYF. The CDR3 DNA reads TGCGCCAGCAGCTTGGATGGGGATGGAGGAAACACCATATATTTT. V usage is TRBV5-1 and J usage is TRBJ1-3; D uncertain. This CDR3 has 15 residues. Trimming pared 0 bases from V and 4 bases from J, leaving 11 bases between. From germline, CDR1 is SGHRS and CDR2 YFSETQ. Supplemented by reference TRBV5-1 and TRBJ1-3, the full variable domain reads KAGVTQTPRYLIKTRGQQVTLSCSPISGHRSVSWYQQTPGQGLQFLFEYFSETQRNKGNFPGRFSGRQFSNSRSEMNVSTLELGDSALYLCASSLDGDGGNTIYFGEGSWLTVV.

The gene calls are TRBV2 and TRBJ1-5, with 9 bases identical to TRBD1. CDR1 is SNHLY, CDR2 FYNNEI, per germline. CDR3 size: 17 residues. V trimming: 5 bases; J trimming: 2 bases; junction bases outside the gene matches: 10. Here the CDR3 reads CASSPPPGQGGNQPQHF. The CDR3 region has the DNA TGTGCCAGCAGTCCACCACCGGGACAGGGAGGCAATCAGCCCCAGCATTTT.

V is TRBV6-1 and J is TRBJ2-7; 11 bases fit TRBD2. Germline CDR1 and CDR2: MNHNS and SASEGT. Trimming removed 6 bases from V and 5 bases from J; junction bases left unmatched: 6. The CDR3 extends over 14 amino acids. The CDR3 loop reads CASRGLAAFNEQYF. Written as DNA, the CDR3 is TGTGCCAGCAGGGGACTAGCGGCCTTCAACGAGCAGTACTTC.

The rearrangement joins TRBV10-3 to TRBJ1-2, with D unclear. CDR1 is ENHRY, CDR2 SYGVKD, per germline. V lost 4 bases and J lost 0, with 3 bases in between. CDR3 size: 12 residues. The CDR3 DNA follows: TGTGCCATCAGTGGACCTAACTATGGCTACACCTTC. This sequence encodes CAISGPNYGYTF.

As to this clone: This is likely an artifact of a read error, given a far larger clone one base away. Other DNA sequences in this specimen translate into the identical CDR3. This chain joins TRBV11-2 and TRBJ1-1; D remains ambiguous. The CDR3 consists of 13 residues. Trimming removed 1 base from V and 0 bases from J, with 3 bases in between. Per the germline V gene, CDR1 is SGHAT and CDR2 is FQNNGV. CDR3 DNA: TGTGCCAGCAGCTTAGGGGTGAACACTGAAGCTTTCTTT. Protein sequence: CASSLGVNTEAFF.

The chain joins TRBV7-2 to TRBJ2-7; 8 bases agree with TRBD1. CDR3 length equals 15 residues. V shed 6 bases, J shed 2 bases, and the junction held 9 bases outside the gene matches. Per the germline V gene, CDR1 is SGHTA and CDR2 is FQGNSA. CDR3 nucleotides: TGTGCCAGCAGTACCCCAGGGACAGGTACCTACGAGCAGTACTTC. It encodes CASSTPGTGTYEQYF.